This record concerns one T cell receptor beta chain sequence. These data are taken from a study of blood T cell repertoires in COVID-19. For the study at large: T cells, B-cell-depleted T cells, or PBMCs supplied cDNA or gDNA.

The CDR3 runs 15 residues. After removal of 5 bases from V and 7 bases from J, the junction contained 10 bases not matched to a gene. Germline CDR1 reads LNHDA; CDR2 reads SQIVND (reference sequence). Original processing notes: Reference gene primer amplification gave estimated nucleated cell counts. The table came from immunoSEQ multiplex PCR; TCRdb's copy has only in-frame clones and leaves some out. V and J calls and clone size come straight from that table; D and trimming were deduced from the DNA. The table shows around 140,000 clones, with around 80% occurring only once. The origin of this receptor is a man aged 60 to 75 with active or convalescent COVID-19. The rearrangement joins TRBV19 to TRBJ2-2; 7 bases fit TRBD1. The source material was peripheral blood. Here the CDR3 DNA reads TGTGCCAGTAGTCCGCAGACAGGGAGTGTCGGGGAGCTGTTTTTT. Residues: CASSPQTGSVGELFF.